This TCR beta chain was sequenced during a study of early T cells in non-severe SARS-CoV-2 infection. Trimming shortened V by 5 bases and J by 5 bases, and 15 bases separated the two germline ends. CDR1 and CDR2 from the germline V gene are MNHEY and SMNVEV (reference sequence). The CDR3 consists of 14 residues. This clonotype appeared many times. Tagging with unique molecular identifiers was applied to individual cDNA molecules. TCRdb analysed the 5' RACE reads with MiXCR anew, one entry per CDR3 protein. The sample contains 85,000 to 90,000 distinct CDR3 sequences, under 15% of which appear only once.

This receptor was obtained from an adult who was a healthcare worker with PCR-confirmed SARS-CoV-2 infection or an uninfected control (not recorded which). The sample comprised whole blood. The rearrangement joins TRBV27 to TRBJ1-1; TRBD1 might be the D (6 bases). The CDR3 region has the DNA TGTGCCAGCAGTAGGAGACAGGACAAAACTGAAGCTTTCTTT. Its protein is CASSRRQDKTEAFF.